This T cell receptor (beta chain) was captured by sequencing in a study of cytomegalovirus exposure and HLA in healthy donors. Study-level information: The Caucasian-associated ancestry cluster held around 81% of a few hundred genotyped donors. General study results and limits: In a later analysis, HLA-C alleles had the fewest associated TCRs, DRB1 alleles the most. Confirmation in vitro established that a few CMV-associated chains were specific for CMV antigens.

The primer mix had 60 Vbeta and 13 Jbeta primers. TCRdb's table, derived via immunoSEQ multiplex PCR, lists solely in-frame clones and lacks some. This sample's table reports roughly 190,000 clones. The CDR3 length is 14 residues. CDR1 is WNHNN, CDR2 SYGVQD, per germline (reference sequence). The junction had 8 bases not matched to a gene; V was cut back by 5 bases and J by 7 bases. Turning to this clone: Its matching antigen is unknown.

The material sequenced was PBMCs. The chain has TRBV10-1 and TRBJ2-1; 7 positions match TRBD2. The TCR originated in a young man in good health and CMV-seronegative. CDR3 protein: CASSWGYGGNEQFF. Here the CDR3 DNA reads TGCGCCAGCAGTTGGGGCTACGGGGGGAATGAGCAGTTCTTC.